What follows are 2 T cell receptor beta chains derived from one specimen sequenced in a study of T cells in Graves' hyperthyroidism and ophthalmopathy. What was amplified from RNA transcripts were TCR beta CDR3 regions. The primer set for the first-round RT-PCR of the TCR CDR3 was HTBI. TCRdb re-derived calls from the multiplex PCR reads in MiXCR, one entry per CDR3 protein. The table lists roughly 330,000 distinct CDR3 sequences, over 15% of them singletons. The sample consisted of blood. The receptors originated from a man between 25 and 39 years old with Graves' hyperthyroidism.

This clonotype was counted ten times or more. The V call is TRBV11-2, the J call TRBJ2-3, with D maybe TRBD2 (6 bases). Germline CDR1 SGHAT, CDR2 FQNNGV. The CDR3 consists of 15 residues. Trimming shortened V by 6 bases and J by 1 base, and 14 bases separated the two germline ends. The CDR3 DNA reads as TGTGCCAGCAGATTACCGGGAGCGCGCACAGATACGCAGTATTTT. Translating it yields CASRLPGARTDTQYF.

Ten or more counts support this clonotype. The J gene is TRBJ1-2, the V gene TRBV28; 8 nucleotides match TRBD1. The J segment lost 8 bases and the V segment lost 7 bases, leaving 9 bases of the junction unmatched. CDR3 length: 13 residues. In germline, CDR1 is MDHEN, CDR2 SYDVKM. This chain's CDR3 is CASTQGAKRGYTF. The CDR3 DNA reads TGTGCCAGCACTCAGGGGGCGAAGAGGGGCTACACCTTC.